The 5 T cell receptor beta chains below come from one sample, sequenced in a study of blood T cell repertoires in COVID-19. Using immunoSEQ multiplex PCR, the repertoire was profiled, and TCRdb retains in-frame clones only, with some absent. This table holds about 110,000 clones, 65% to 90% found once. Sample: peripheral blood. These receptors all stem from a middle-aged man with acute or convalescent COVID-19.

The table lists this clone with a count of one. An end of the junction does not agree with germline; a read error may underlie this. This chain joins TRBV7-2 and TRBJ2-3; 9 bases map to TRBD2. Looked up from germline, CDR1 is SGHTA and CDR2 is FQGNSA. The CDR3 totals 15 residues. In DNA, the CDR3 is TGTGCCAGCAGCTTGGGAGGGACTAGCATAGATACGCAGTATTTT. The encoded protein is CASSLGGTSIDTQYF.

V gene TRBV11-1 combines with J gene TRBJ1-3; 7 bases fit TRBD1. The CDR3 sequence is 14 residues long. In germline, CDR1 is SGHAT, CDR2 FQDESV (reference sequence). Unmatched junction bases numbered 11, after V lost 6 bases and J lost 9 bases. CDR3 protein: CASSRDSTGSTIYF. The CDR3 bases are TGTGCCAGCAGTCGGGACAGCACTGGATCCACCATATATTTT. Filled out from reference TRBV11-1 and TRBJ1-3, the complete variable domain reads EAEVAQSPRYKITEKSQAVAFWCDPISGHATLYWYRQILGQGPELLVQFQDESVVDDSQLPKDRFSAERLKGVDSTLKIQPAELGDSAMYLCASSRDSTGSTIYFGEGSWLTVV.

The DNA for the CDR3 is TGTGCCAGTAGTCGACAGGGTAGAAGTCAGCCCCAGCATTTT. Its protein product is CASSRQGRSQPQHF. The chain couples TRBV19 to TRBJ1-5; 7 nucleotides align to TRBD1. J gave up 6 bases and V 5 bases, and 7 bases lay outside the gene matches. CDR3 length: 14 residues. Germline assignment: CDR1 LNHDA and CDR2 SQIVND (reference sequence). Looking up the rest from reference TRBV19 and TRBJ1-5 gives the full variable domain: DGGITQSPKYLFRKEGQNVTLSCEQNLNHDAMYWYRQDPGQGLRLIYYSQIVNDFQKGDIAEGYSVSREKKESFPLTVTSAQKNPTAFYLCASSRQGRSQPQHFGDGTRLSIL.

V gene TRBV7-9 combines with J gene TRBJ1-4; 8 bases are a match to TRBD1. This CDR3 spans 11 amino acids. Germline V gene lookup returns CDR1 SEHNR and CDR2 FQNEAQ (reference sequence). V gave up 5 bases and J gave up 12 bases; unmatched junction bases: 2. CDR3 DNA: TGTGCCAGCAGCGCACAGGGGGAACTGTTTTTT. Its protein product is CASSAQGELFF.

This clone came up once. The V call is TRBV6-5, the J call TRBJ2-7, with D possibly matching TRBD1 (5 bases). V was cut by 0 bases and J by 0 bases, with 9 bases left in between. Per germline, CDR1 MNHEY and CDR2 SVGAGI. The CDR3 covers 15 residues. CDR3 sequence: CASSYSFDSSYEQYF. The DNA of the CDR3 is TGTGCCAGCAGTTACTCATTCGACAGCTCCTACGAGCAGTACTTC.